This is a list of T cell receptor beta chains from one sample in a study of blood T cell repertoires in COVID-19. Repertoires were generated with immunoSEQ multiplex PCR, while TCRdb's copy carries only in-frame clones and drops some. The data show approximately 100,000 clones, roughly 72% seen once. The sample comprised peripheral blood. All receptors derive from an elderly man with acute or convalescent COVID-19. The CDR3 runs from the conserved cysteine through the conserved F or W. The D gene is left open where the match is weak. Rows may omit the clone size; those that give it use once, few, many or a size class.

d_gene: TRBD2; v_gene: TRBV7-9; abundance: .; j_gene: TRBJ2-1; CDR3nt: TGTGCCAGCAGCAAGGGGTGGGCTAGCGGGGTCAATGAGCAGTTCTTC; CDR3aa: CASSKGWASGVNEQFF
d_gene: TRBD1; v_gene: TRBV6-5; abundance: .; j_gene: TRBJ2-7; CDR3nt: TGTGCCAGCAGATTCCGGGACAGGAGCTACGAGCAGTACTTC; CDR3aa: CASRFRDRSYEQYF
d_gene: .; v_gene: TRBV24-1; abundance: .; j_gene: TRBJ2-1; CDR3nt: TGTGCCACCAGTGCCCCTTTAGTAGCAACCTACAATGAGCAGTTCTTC; CDR3aa: CATSAPLVATYNEQFF
d_gene: TRBD2; v_gene: TRBV29-1; abundance: .; j_gene: TRBJ2-1; CDR3nt: TGCAGCGTTTTTGGGACTAGCGGGAGCCTCGAGGGGTACAATGAGCAGTTCTTC; CDR3aa: CSVFGTSGSLEGYNEQFF
d_gene: .; v_gene: TRBV19; abundance: .; j_gene: TRBJ2-1; CDR3nt: TGTGCCAGTAGTCCGGACTGGAGCTCCTACAATGAGCAGTTCTTC; CDR3aa: CASSPDWSSYNEQFF
d_gene: TRBD2; v_gene: TRBV5-1; abundance: .; j_gene: TRBJ2-3; CDR3nt: TGCGCCAGCAGCTTCCCTAGCGGCTCTAGCACAGATACGCAGTATTTT; CDR3aa: CASSFPSGSSTDTQYF
d_gene: .; v_gene: TRBV7-8; abundance: .; j_gene: TRBJ2-3; CDR3nt: TGTGCCAGCAGCTTATCTTCATCCGGAGGTACGCAGTATTTT; CDR3aa: CASSLSSSGGTQYF
d_gene: TRBD1; v_gene: TRBV3-1/TRBV3-2; abundance: few; j_gene: TRBJ1-1; CDR3nt: TGTGCCAGCAGCCGGGGACAGGAGAACACTGAAGCTTTCTTT; CDR3aa: CASSRGQENTEAFF
d_gene: .; v_gene: TRBV5-6; abundance: once; j_gene: TRBJ2-7; CDR3nt: TGTGCCAGCAGTTTCAGGACCTACGAGCAGTACTTC; CDR3aa: CASSFRTYEQYF
d_gene: .; v_gene: TRBV7-9; abundance: once; j_gene: TRBJ2-7; CDR3nt: TGTGCCAGCAGCCAGAGCGACGAGCAGTACTTC; CDR3aa: CASSQSDEQYF
d_gene: TRBD2; v_gene: TRBV3-1/TRBV3-2; abundance: .; j_gene: TRBJ2-5; CDR3nt: TGTGCCAGCAGTCGACTAGCGGAGACCCAGTACTTC; CDR3aa: CASSRLAETQYF
d_gene: .; v_gene: TRBV4-3; abundance: .; j_gene: TRBJ2-7; CDR3nt: TGCGCCAGCAGCCAAGATAGTGGGGGGGCTTACGAGCAGTACTTC; CDR3aa: CASSQDSGGAYEQYF
d_gene: TRBD2; v_gene: TRBV24-1; abundance: .; j_gene: TRBJ2-3; CDR3nt: TGTGCCACCAGTGAACGAAGCGGGACGACAGATACGCAGTATTTT; CDR3aa: CATSERSGTTDTQYF
d_gene: TRBD1; v_gene: TRBV24-1; abundance: .; j_gene: TRBJ2-1; CDR3nt: TGTGCCACCAGTGATTTTGGACAGGACAATGAGCAGTTCTTC; CDR3aa: CATSDFGQDNEQFF
d_gene: .; v_gene: TRBV27; abundance: few; j_gene: TRBJ2-7; CDR3nt: TGTGCCAGCAGTTTATCGGGGTGGATTAGCGACGAGTACGAGCAGTACTTC; CDR3aa: CASSLSGWISDEYEQYF
d_gene: .; v_gene: TRBV10-3; abundance: .; j_gene: TRBJ2-2; CDR3nt: TGTGCCATCAGACTCTCGGGACTTAACACCGGGGAGCTGTTTTTT; CDR3aa: CAIRLSGLNTGELFF
d_gene: .; v_gene: TRBV6-1; abundance: .; j_gene: TRBJ1-6; CDR3nt: TGTGCCAGCAGTGAAGCCACAGGGAATAATTCACCCCTCCACTTT; CDR3aa: CASSEATGNNSPLHF
d_gene: TRBD2; v_gene: TRBV10-2; abundance: .; j_gene: TRBJ2-1; CDR3nt: TGCGCCAGCAGTCGACTAGCGGGAGGGAATGAGCAGTTCTTC; CDR3aa: CASSRLAGGNEQFF
d_gene: TRBD2; v_gene: TRBV7-2; abundance: .; j_gene: TRBJ2-1; CDR3nt: TGTGCCAGCAGCAATAGCAGGGCTAGCGGGAGTTATGGTGAGCAGTTCTTC; CDR3aa: CASSNSRASGSYGEQFF
d_gene: TRBD1; v_gene: TRBV5-4; abundance: .; j_gene: TRBJ2-3; CDR3nt: TGTGCCAGCAGCTTCCGGGACAGGGCCACAGATACGCAGTATTTT; CDR3aa: CASSFRDRATDTQYF
d_gene: .; v_gene: TRBV28; abundance: .; j_gene: TRBJ2-7; CDR3nt: TGTGCCAGCAGTTATCCGGGACTGGCCTACGAGCAGTACTTC; CDR3aa: CASSYPGLAYEQYF
d_gene: TRBD2; v_gene: TRBV11-2; abundance: once; j_gene: TRBJ2-5; CDR3nt: TGTGCCAGCAGCTCTCAAGCGGGGGGCCGGCAAGAGACCCAGTACTTC; CDR3aa: CASSSQAGGRQETQYF
d_gene: .; v_gene: TRBV7-2; abundance: once; j_gene: TRBJ2-3; CDR3nt: TGTGCCAGCAGCTCACACGCCAAAGATACGCAGTATTTT; CDR3aa: CASSSHAKDTQYF
d_gene: .; v_gene: TRBV28; abundance: few; j_gene: TRBJ1-6; CDR3nt: TGTGCCAGCAGTTTACGACAGAAAAGGAATTCACCCCTCCACTTT; CDR3aa: CASSLRQKRNSPLHF
d_gene: .; v_gene: TRBV14; abundance: .; j_gene: TRBJ2-2; CDR3nt: TGTGCCAGCAGCCACAAGGGGCTAACCGGGGAGCTGTTTTTT; CDR3aa: CASSHKGLTGELFF
d_gene: .; v_gene: TRBV29-1; abundance: many; j_gene: TRBJ2-7; CDR3nt: TGCAGCGCCCGTTCGGGGAACCGGGGCTACGAGCAGTACTTC; CDR3aa: CSARSGNRGYEQYF
d_gene: .; v_gene: TRBV7-2; abundance: .; j_gene: TRBJ2-7; CDR3nt: TGTGCCAGCAGCACGGTATCTGGGCGGGGTAGGGGCGAGCAGTACTTC; CDR3aa: CASSTVSGRGRGEQYF
d_gene: .; v_gene: TRBV6-5; abundance: many; j_gene: TRBJ2-3; CDR3nt: TGTGCCACCAGCAACCCGACAGGAGGCACAGATACGCAGTATTTT; CDR3aa: CATSNPTGGTDTQYF
d_gene: TRBD2; v_gene: TRBV19; abundance: .; j_gene: TRBJ2-3; CDR3nt: TGTGCCAGTAGTAGACTAGCGGGGGCTAGCACAGATACGCAGTATTTT; CDR3aa: CASSRLAGASTDTQYF
d_gene: .; v_gene: TRBV11-2; abundance: .; j_gene: TRBJ2-3; CDR3nt: TGTGCCAGCAGCTTAGATCCTAGCAGCACAGATACGCAGTATTTT; CDR3aa: CASSLDPSSTDTQYF
d_gene: .; v_gene: TRBV11-2; abundance: .; j_gene: TRBJ1-3; CDR3nt: TGTGCCAGCAGCTTAATTACAGGGAGCTCTGGAAACACCATATATTTT; CDR3aa: CASSLITGSSGNTIYF
d_gene: TRBD2; v_gene: TRBV7-2; abundance: .; j_gene: TRBJ2-3; CDR3nt: TGTGCCAGCAGCTTAGCTTCTTCGGCTAGCGGGAGGTCAGATACGCAGTATTTT; CDR3aa: CASSLASSASGRSDTQYF
d_gene: TRBD1; v_gene: TRBV4-1; abundance: .; j_gene: TRBJ2-6; CDR3nt: TGCGCCAGCAGCCGAGGGACAGGGAACTCTGGGGCCAACGTCCTGACTTTC; CDR3aa: CASSRGTGNSGANVLTF
d_gene: TRBD1; v_gene: TRBV7-9; abundance: .; j_gene: TRBJ1-2; CDR3nt: TGTGCCAGCAGCGTTCGGGGACAGGGGCTAGACTATGGCTACACCTTC; CDR3aa: CASSVRGQGLDYGYTF
d_gene: TRBD2; v_gene: TRBV9; abundance: .; j_gene: TRBJ2-1; CDR3nt: TGTGCCAGCAGCGTAGATCCGGTGGCTAGCGGCCGCGGTGAGCAGTTCTTC; CDR3aa: CASSVDPVASGRGEQFF
d_gene: .; v_gene: TRBV4-3; abundance: few; j_gene: TRBJ1-3; CDR3nt: TGCGCCAGCAGCCGGACCGCAGGGGCCCAGGGAAACACCATATATTTT; CDR3aa: CASSRTAGAQGNTIYF
d_gene: .; v_gene: TRBV2; abundance: .; j_gene: TRBJ2-3; CDR3nt: TGTGCCAGCAGTTTAAGGCAGGGCCAAGATACGCAGTATTTT; CDR3aa: CASSLRQGQDTQYF
d_gene: .; v_gene: TRBV7-6; abundance: .; j_gene: TRBJ1-1; CDR3nt: TGTGCCAGCAGCCGTGGGGGGGGCGATCACACTGAAGCTTTCTTT; CDR3aa: CASSRGGGDHTEAFF
d_gene: .; v_gene: TRBV21-1; abundance: .; j_gene: TRBJ2-1; CDR3nt: TGTGCCAGCAAGCACAATGAGCAGTTCTTC; CDR3aa: CASKHNEQFF
d_gene: TRBD2; v_gene: TRBV7-2; abundance: .; j_gene: TRBJ2-7; CDR3nt: TGTGCCAGCAGCTTATTTCACGTAGCGGGAGTTTACGAGCAGTACTTC; CDR3aa: CASSLFHVAGVYEQYF
d_gene: .; v_gene: TRBV3-1/TRBV3-2; abundance: .; j_gene: TRBJ2-3; CDR3nt: TGTGCCAGCATTGGCGATACGCAGTATTTT; CDR3aa: CASIGDTQYF
d_gene: .; v_gene: TRBV21-1; abundance: .; j_gene: TRBJ1-1; CDR3nt: TGTGCCAGCAGCAAAGTTGGGGGCCTGAACACTGAAGCTTTCTTT; CDR3aa: CASSKVGGLNTEAFF
d_gene: .; v_gene: TRBV7-9; abundance: few; j_gene: TRBJ1-1; CDR3nt: TGTGCCAGCAGCTCCGGGACTTCCAGGATGGCAGCTTTCTTT; CDR3aa: CASSSGTSRMAAFF
d_gene: .; v_gene: TRBV7-6; abundance: .; j_gene: TRBJ2-1; CDR3nt: TGTGCCAGCAGCTTAAACGTAGAGACGGGTGGTGAGCAGTTCTTC; CDR3aa: CASSLNVETGGEQFF
d_gene: TRBD2; v_gene: TRBV6-5; abundance: .; j_gene: TRBJ2-1; CDR3nt: TGTGCCAGCAGTACGGGAGGGCCCTCATACAATGAGCAGTTCTTC; CDR3aa: CASSTGGPSYNEQFF